A selection of T cell receptor beta chains follows, all from one sample in a study of blood T cell repertoires in COVID-19. TCRdb keeps only in-frame clones here, not all; method: immunoSEQ multiplex PCR. Here the sample spans around 250,000 clones, roughly 88% being singletons. What was sequenced was peripheral blood. The receptors derive from a woman aged 80 or over with COVID-19, enrolled during active disease. The conserved cysteine and the conserved F or W are not part of the CDR3 here. Clone size is stated in some rows and not others, as once, few, many or a class when expanded.

v_call,clone_size,j_call,cdr3_aa
TRBV7-2,NA,TRBJ1-3,ASSPGQGFSGNTIY
TRBV5-4,NA,TRBJ2-3,ASSLGLAGIDTQY
TRBV9,NA,TRBJ1-2,ASNGLNPLYGYT
TRBV7-9,NA,TRBJ2-3,ASSPKRGAPTDTQY
TRBV6-5,NA,TRBJ1-3,ASSPTGSSGNTIY
TRBV7-6,NA,TRBJ2-5,ASSLRVDSSETQY
TRBV9,NA,TRBJ1-3,ASSVADNGNTIY
TRBV5-1,few,TRBJ2-2,ASGGTGNTGELF
TRBV29-1,NA,TRBJ2-7,SIFQGAREQY
TRBV7-2,NA,TRBJ1-1,ASSQTPSGRTEAF
TRBV4-2,NA,TRBJ1-5,ASSQETGYQPQH
TRBV7-3,once,TRBJ2-1,ASSPTGSYNEQF
TRBV5-4,NA,TRBJ2-5,ASSPRGGGAGETQY
TRBV21-1,NA,TRBJ1-2,ASSDIIKYGYT
TRBV5-5,few,TRBJ1-2,ASSPFAGGGYGYT
TRBV19,once,TRBJ1-2,ASSVDRVDTLDYT
TRBV28,NA,TRBJ1-4,ASSAGGRTEKLF
TRBV5-1,NA,TRBJ2-5,ASSVRQGGFQETQY
TRBV3-1/TRBV3-2,NA,TRBJ2-2,ASGHVSTGELF
TRBV5-1,NA,TRBJ1-3,ASSVGLGNTIY
TRBV5-1,few,TRBJ2-7,ASSLLTGGVASVPYEQY
TRBV5-5,NA,TRBJ2-1,ASSNRDRGFNEQF
TRBV5-1,NA,TRBJ2-5,ASSLNWLAGKETQY